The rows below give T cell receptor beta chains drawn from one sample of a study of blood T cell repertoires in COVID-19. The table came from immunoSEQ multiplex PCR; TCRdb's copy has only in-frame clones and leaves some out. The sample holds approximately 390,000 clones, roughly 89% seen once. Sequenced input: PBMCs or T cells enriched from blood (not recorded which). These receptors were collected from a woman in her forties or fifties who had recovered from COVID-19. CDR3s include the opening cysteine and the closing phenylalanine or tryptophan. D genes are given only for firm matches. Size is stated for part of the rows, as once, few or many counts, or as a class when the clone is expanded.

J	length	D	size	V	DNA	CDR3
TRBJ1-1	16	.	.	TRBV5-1	TGCGCCAGCAGCTTAAATCAAGGGGAACTTAACACTGAAGCTTTCTTT	CASSLNQGELNTEAFF
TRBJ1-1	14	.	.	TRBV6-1	TGTGCCAGCAGTGAAGCCACATCGAACACTGAAGCTTTCTTT	CASSEATSNTEAFF
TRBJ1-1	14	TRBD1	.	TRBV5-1	TGCGCCAGCAGCTTAGACAGGGGGAACACTGAAGCTTTCTTT	CASSLDRGNTEAFF
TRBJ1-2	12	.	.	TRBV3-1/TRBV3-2	TGTGCCAGCACGGGTCAGTACTATGGCTACACCTTC	CASTGQYYGYTF
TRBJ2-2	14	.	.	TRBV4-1	TGCGCCAGCAGCCGTTCAGGGGTTACCGGGGAGCTGTTTTTT	CASSRSGVTGELFF
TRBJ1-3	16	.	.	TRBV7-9	TGTGCCAGCAGCTCACAGACGGTCTACTCTGGAAACACCATATATTTT	CASSSQTVYSGNTIYF
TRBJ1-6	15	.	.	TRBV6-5	TGTGCCAGCAGCGATACAGGGATCAATAATTCACCCCTCCACTTT	CASSDTGINNSPLHF
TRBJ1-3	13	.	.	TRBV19	TGTGCCAGTATCGTCCAAGCGGGAAACACCATATATTTT	CASIVQAGNTIYF
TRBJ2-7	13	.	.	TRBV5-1	TGCGCCAGCAGCCCGGACAGTTACTACGAGCAGTACTTC	CASSPDSYYEQYF
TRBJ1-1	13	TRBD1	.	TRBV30	TGTGCCTGGAGACGACAGGGGGGCACTGAAGCTTTCTTT	CAWRRQGGTEAFF
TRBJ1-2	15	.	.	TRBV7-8	TGTGCCAGCAGCTTAATTGGCGCAGGGGACTATGGCTACACCTTC	CASSLIGAGDYGYTF
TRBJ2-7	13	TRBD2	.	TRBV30	TGTGCCTGGACCCCGGGGGGGAACAACGAGCAGTACTTC	CAWTPGGNNEQYF
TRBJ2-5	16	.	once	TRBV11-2	TGTGCCAGCAGCCGGACAGGGAGGGGTAGCCAAGAGACCCAGTACTTC	CASSRTGRGSQETQYF
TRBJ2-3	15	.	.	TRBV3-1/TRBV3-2	TGTGCCAGCAGCTATCGTAGCGGTGGCACAGATACGCAGTATTTT	CASSYRSGGTDTQYF
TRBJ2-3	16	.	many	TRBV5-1	TGCGCCAGCAGCTTGGCCGTGGGGCGGAACACAGATACGCAGTATTTT	CASSLAVGRNTDTQYF
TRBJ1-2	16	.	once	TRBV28	TGTGCCAGCAGTTCGCCCGGACAGTTCGGGATATATCCCTACACCTTC	CASSSPGQFGIYPYTF
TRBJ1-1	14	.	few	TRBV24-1	TGTGCCACCAAGCCGGGGGGGCGAAACACTGAAGCTTTCTTT	CATKPGGRNTEAFF
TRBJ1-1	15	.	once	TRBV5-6	TGTGCCAGCAGCTTGGTGGCAGGGCTGAACACTGAAGCTTTCTTT	CASSLVAGLNTEAFF
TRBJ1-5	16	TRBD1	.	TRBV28	TGTGCCAGCAGCCAAGTGGACAGGAATAGCAATCAGCCCCAGCATTTT	CASSQVDRNSNQPQHF
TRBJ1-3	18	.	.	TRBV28	TGTGCCAGCAGTTTATACACCCAAGGGGGTTCTTATGGAAACACCATATATTTT	CASSLYTQGGSYGNTIYF
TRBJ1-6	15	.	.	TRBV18	TGTGCCAGCTCACCACAGAGGGCAGACAATTCACCCCTCCACTTT	CASSPQRADNSPLHF
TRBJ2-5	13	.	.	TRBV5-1	TGCGCCAGCAGCCCACCGGGTCAAGAGACCCAGTACTTC	CASSPPGQETQYF
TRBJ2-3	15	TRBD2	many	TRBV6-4	TGTGCCAGCAGTGACTCGCGGGGGGGCACAGATACGCAGTATTTT	CASSDSRGGTDTQYF
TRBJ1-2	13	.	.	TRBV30	TGTGCCTGGAGTGTATCAGGGCGCTATGGCTACACCTTC	CAWSVSGRYGYTF
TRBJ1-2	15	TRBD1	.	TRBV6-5	TGTGCCAGCAGTTACATCCGACAGGGGGACTATGGCTACACCTTC	CASSYIRQGDYGYTF
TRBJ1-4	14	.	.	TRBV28	TGTGCCAGCAGTCGACAGCCAACTAATGAAAAACTGTTTTTT	CASSRQPTNEKLFF
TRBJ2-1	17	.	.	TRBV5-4	TGTGCCAGCAGCGTAAGATCATCTCCTTACTTAACTAATGAGCAGTTCTTC	CASSVRSSPYLTNEQFF
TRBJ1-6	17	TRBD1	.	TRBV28	TGTGCCAGCAGGGAAATAATTGAGGGACAGAGAAATTCACCCCTCCACTTT	CASREIIEGQRNSPLHF
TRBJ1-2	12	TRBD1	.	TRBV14	TGTGCCAGCAGCCGAGGACAGGGGGGCTACACCTTC	CASSRGQGGYTF